These T cell receptor beta chains were read from a single sample in a study of shared clonotypes between healthy human individuals. Sequenced by immunoSEQ multiplex PCR; TCRdb stores in-frame clones only, minus some. The sample records about a million clones, 75% being singletons. The sequencing input was memory CD4+ T cells sorted from blood. The receptor source for this set is a man between 18 and 29 years old in good health. The CDR3 runs from the conserved cysteine through the conserved F or W. Each record gives: J gene, clone size, D gene, V gene, CDR3 length, CDR3 DNA, CDR3 protein. D genes are given only for firm matches. Clone sizes are given selectively: once, few, many, or a class where the clone is expanded.

J gene: TRBJ2-1; clone size: NA; D gene: TRBD1; V gene: TRBV7-9; CDR3 length: 15; CDR3 DNA: TGTGCCAGCAGCTTAGGGTGGGACAGGGCTGATGAGCAGTTCTTC; CDR3 protein: CASSLGWDRADEQFF
J gene: TRBJ2-2; clone size: NA; D gene: TRBD2; V gene: TRBV7-9; CDR3 length: 19; CDR3 DNA: TGTGCCAGCAGCTTAAGGGACAGGGGACTAGCGGGAGACACCGGGGAGCTGTTTTTT; CDR3 protein: CASSLRDRGLAGDTGELFF
J gene: TRBJ1-1; clone size: NA; D gene: NA; V gene: TRBV11-2; CDR3 length: 11; CDR3 DNA: TGTGCCAGCAGCTTCAGTGGAGGAGCTTTCTTT; CDR3 protein: CASSFSGGAFF
J gene: TRBJ1-5; clone size: few; D gene: NA; V gene: TRBV30; CDR3 length: 11; CDR3 DNA: TGTGCCTGGAGTAAGGTAGGGGACCTCCATTTT; CDR3 protein: CAWSKVGDLHF
J gene: TRBJ1-6; clone size: NA; D gene: TRBD1; V gene: TRBV18; CDR3 length: 16; CDR3 DNA: TGTGCCAGCTCTCCCCGGGGACAGGGTGGAGATTCACCCCTCCACTTT; CDR3 protein: CASSPRGQGGDSPLHF
J gene: TRBJ1-1; clone size: NA; D gene: NA; V gene: TRBV10-1; CDR3 length: 15; CDR3 DNA: TGCGCCAGCAGTGAGTCGGGGGGAAAGAACACTGAAGCTTTCTTT; CDR3 protein: CASSESGGKNTEAFF
J gene: TRBJ2-2; clone size: NA; D gene: TRBD1; V gene: TRBV6-6; CDR3 length: 13; CDR3 DNA: TGTGCCAGCAGGGGACAGTCCACCGGGGAGCTGTTTTTT; CDR3 protein: CASRGQSTGELFF
J gene: TRBJ1-2; clone size: NA; D gene: NA; V gene: TRBV5-4; CDR3 length: 14; CDR3 DNA: TGTGCCAGCAGTTTGGACGTAACTAACTATGGCTACACCTTC; CDR3 protein: CASSLDVTNYGYTF
J gene: TRBJ2-2; clone size: NA; D gene: TRBD2; V gene: TRBV2; CDR3 length: 15; CDR3 DNA: TGTGCCAGCAGCCCCACTAGCGGGGGGACCGGGGAGCTGTTTTTT; CDR3 protein: CASSPTSGGTGELFF
J gene: TRBJ2-7; clone size: NA; D gene: NA; V gene: TRBV6-5; CDR3 length: 15; CDR3 DNA: TGTGCCAGCAGTTACTCAGGGGGGAGGGCCTACGAGCAGTACTTC; CDR3 protein: CASSYSGGRAYEQYF
J gene: TRBJ2-6; clone size: NA; D gene: NA; V gene: TRBV6-6; CDR3 length: 12; CDR3 DNA: TGTGCCACCAGAGAGGGGGCCAACGTCCTGACTTTC; CDR3 protein: CATREGANVLTF
J gene: TRBJ2-5; clone size: NA; D gene: NA; V gene: TRBV2; CDR3 length: 14; CDR3 DNA: TGTGCCGTAAAGGGGGGGGCCAATCAAGAGACCCAGTACTTC; CDR3 protein: CAVKGGANQETQYF
J gene: TRBJ2-1; clone size: NA; D gene: TRBD2; V gene: TRBV6-6; CDR3 length: 14; CDR3 DNA: TGTGCCAGCAGGCGGGAGGGACCCTACAATGAGCAGTTCTTC; CDR3 protein: CASRREGPYNEQFF
J gene: TRBJ1-4; clone size: few; D gene: TRBD1; V gene: TRBV7-2; CDR3 length: 15; CDR3 DNA: TGTGCCAGCAGCCCAGGACAGGGAAAGGGTGAAAAACTGTTTTTT; CDR3 protein: CASSPGQGKGEKLFF
J gene: TRBJ1-1; clone size: NA; D gene: NA; V gene: TRBV10-3; CDR3 length: 12; CDR3 DNA: TGTGCCGTCAGGGACCCGAACACTGAAGCTTTCTTT; CDR3 protein: CAVRDPNTEAFF
J gene: TRBJ1-4; clone size: NA; D gene: TRBD1; V gene: TRBV14; CDR3 length: 15; CDR3 DNA: TGTGCCAGCAGCCGTGGGACAGGGTCCTACGAAAAACTGTTTTTT; CDR3 protein: CASSRGTGSYEKLFF
J gene: TRBJ2-1; clone size: NA; D gene: TRBD2; V gene: TRBV6-1; CDR3 length: 17; CDR3 DNA: TGTGCCAGCAGTGGGACTAGCGGACCAAGCTCCTACAATGAGCAGTTCTTC; CDR3 protein: CASSGTSGPSSYNEQFF
J gene: TRBJ1-3; clone size: NA; D gene: NA; V gene: TRBV6-1; CDR3 length: 16; CDR3 DNA: TGTGCCAGCAGTGAAGTCCCGCAGACCTCTGGAAACACCATATATTTT; CDR3 protein: CASSEVPQTSGNTIYF
J gene: TRBJ2-2; clone size: NA; D gene: TRBD2; V gene: TRBV9; CDR3 length: 16; CDR3 DNA: TGTGCCAGCAGCGTAGCTAGCGGGGGGGCAATCGGGGAGCTGTTTTTT; CDR3 protein: CASSVASGGAIGELFF
J gene: TRBJ2-7; clone size: NA; D gene: NA; V gene: TRBV7-6; CDR3 length: 13; CDR3 DNA: TGTGCCAGCAGCCTAAAGTCGGGGCTCGAGCAGTACTTC; CDR3 protein: CASSLKSGLEQYF
J gene: TRBJ2-7; clone size: NA; D gene: TRBD2; V gene: TRBV7-8; CDR3 length: 16; CDR3 DNA: TGTGCCAGCAGCTTAGCGATCCTAGCGGGAATCGACGAGCAGTACTTC; CDR3 protein: CASSLAILAGIDEQYF
J gene: TRBJ2-7; clone size: NA; D gene: NA; V gene: TRBV5-5; CDR3 length: 13; CDR3 DNA: TGTGCCAGCAGCTCGAGGGTGCTTTCCGAGCAGTACTTC; CDR3 protein: CASSSRVLSEQYF
J gene: TRBJ1-5; clone size: NA; D gene: NA; V gene: TRBV2; CDR3 length: 14; CDR3 DNA: TGTGCCAGCAGTCCTGGATTGGGCAATCAGCCCCAGCATTTT; CDR3 protein: CASSPGLGNQPQHF
J gene: TRBJ1-3; clone size: many; D gene: NA; V gene: TRBV7-2; CDR3 length: 16; CDR3 DNA: TGTGCCAGCAGCCTCGCCGGGGGAGGGACTGGAAACACCATATATTTT; CDR3 protein: CASSLAGGGTGNTIYF
J gene: TRBJ1-1; clone size: NA; D gene: NA; V gene: TRBV7-9; CDR3 length: 15; CDR3 DNA: TGTGCCAGCAGCTGGGGCGGCAGACAGAACACTGAAGCTTTCTTT; CDR3 protein: CASSWGGRQNTEAFF
J gene: TRBJ2-7; clone size: NA; D gene: NA; V gene: TRBV5-1; CDR3 length: 17; CDR3 DNA: TGCGCCAGCAGCTTGCAGAGTCAGGCATCCCTTTCCTACGAGCAGTACTTC; CDR3 protein: CASSLQSQASLSYEQYF
J gene: TRBJ1-1; clone size: NA; D gene: NA; V gene: TRBV5-4; CDR3 length: 13; CDR3 DNA: TGTGCCAGCAGCTTGACAGGGTCAACGGAAGCTTTCTTT; CDR3 protein: CASSLTGSTEAFF
J gene: TRBJ2-2; clone size: NA; D gene: TRBD2; V gene: TRBV7-6; CDR3 length: 17; CDR3 DNA: TGTGCCAGCAGGGCCGGGACTAGCGGGGTATTCCTCGGGGAGCTGTTTTTT; CDR3 protein: CASRAGTSGVFLGELFF
J gene: TRBJ2-7; clone size: NA; D gene: TRBD1; V gene: TRBV10-2; CDR3 length: 17; CDR3 DNA: TGCGCCAGGAAATCCCGGGACAGGGGCCCCCCCCTCTACGAGCAGTACTTC; CDR3 protein: CARKSRDRGPPLYEQYF
J gene: TRBJ1-2; clone size: NA; D gene: NA; V gene: TRBV28; CDR3 length: 15; CDR3 DNA: TGTGCCAGCAGTTTAGGCCCCGGACAGAACTATGGCTACACCTTC; CDR3 protein: CASSLGPGQNYGYTF
J gene: TRBJ1-2; clone size: few; D gene: TRBD1; V gene: TRBV14; CDR3 length: 14; CDR3 DNA: TGTGCCAGCAGCCAAGTCCCGACAGGGGATGGCTACACCTTC; CDR3 protein: CASSQVPTGDGYTF
J gene: TRBJ1-1; clone size: NA; D gene: NA; V gene: TRBV25-1; CDR3 length: 16; CDR3 DNA: TGTGCCAGCACTTACACTCAGAACCTCCTGAACACTGAAGCTTTCTTT; CDR3 protein: CASTYTQNLLNTEAFF
J gene: TRBJ1-4; clone size: few; D gene: NA; V gene: TRBV4-1; CDR3 length: 14; CDR3 DNA: TGCGCCAGCAGCCTCCGGGGGGCGGATGAAAAACTGTTTTTT; CDR3 protein: CASSLRGADEKLFF
J gene: TRBJ2-1; clone size: NA; D gene: NA; V gene: TRBV5-1; CDR3 length: 16; CDR3 DNA: TGCGCCAGCAGCTTGGTAGGGGGAAGCTCCTACAATGAGCAGTTCTTC; CDR3 protein: CASSLVGGSSYNEQFF
J gene: TRBJ2-5; clone size: few; D gene: NA; V gene: TRBV5-6; CDR3 length: 16; CDR3 DNA: TGTGCCAGCAGCTTGGCCTTAACCCTCGTGGAAGAGACCCAGTACTTC; CDR3 protein: CASSLALTLVEETQYF
J gene: TRBJ1-5; clone size: once; D gene: TRBD1; V gene: TRBV19; CDR3 length: 18; CDR3 DNA: TGTGCCAGTAGTGAGCTCCGGGACAGGGAATGGGACAATCAGCCCCAGCATTTT; CDR3 protein: CASSELRDREWDNQPQHF
J gene: TRBJ2-1; clone size: NA; D gene: TRBD2; V gene: TRBV25-1; CDR3 length: 15; CDR3 DNA: TGTGCCAGCAGTGAAACGGGACTAGGTTACAATGAGCAGTTCTTC; CDR3 protein: CASSETGLGYNEQFF
J gene: TRBJ2-5; clone size: NA; D gene: TRBD1; V gene: TRBV28; CDR3 length: 15; CDR3 DNA: TGTGCCAGCAGCCGACGGGACAGGGACCAAGAGACCCAGTACTTC; CDR3 protein: CASSRRDRDQETQYF
J gene: TRBJ2-7; clone size: NA; D gene: TRBD2; V gene: TRBV6-5; CDR3 length: 15; CDR3 DNA: TGTGCCAGCAGTTCAGGACTAGCGGGAAGCTACGAGCAGTACTTC; CDR3 protein: CASSSGLAGSYEQYF
J gene: TRBJ2-3; clone size: NA; D gene: NA; V gene: TRBV5-6; CDR3 length: 13; CDR3 DNA: TGTGCCAGCAGCCGTTTCGGGGCAGATACGCAGTATTTT; CDR3 protein: CASSRFGADTQYF
J gene: TRBJ1-5; clone size: NA; D gene: NA; V gene: TRBV6-5; CDR3 length: 13; CDR3 DNA: TGTGCCAGCAGCAACAGGGCCGGGCAGCCCCAGCATTTT; CDR3 protein: CASSNRAGQPQHF
J gene: TRBJ2-5; clone size: NA; D gene: TRBD1; V gene: TRBV5-6; CDR3 length: 14; CDR3 DNA: TGTGCCAGCAGCCCGGACAGGAGCCAAGAGACCCAGTACTTC; CDR3 protein: CASSPDRSQETQYF
J gene: TRBJ1-5; clone size: many; D gene: TRBD1; V gene: TRBV30; CDR3 length: 15; CDR3 DNA: TGTGCCTGGTGGCTTTACAGGGGAAAGGGTCAGCCCCAGCATTTT; CDR3 protein: CAWWLYRGKGQPQHF
J gene: TRBJ2-2; clone size: NA; D gene: NA; V gene: TRBV19; CDR3 length: 14; CDR3 DNA: TGTGCCAGTAGATTCGGCGGGGTCACCGGGGAGCTGTTTTTT; CDR3 protein: CASRFGGVTGELFF
J gene: TRBJ1-4; clone size: NA; D gene: NA; V gene: TRBV15; CDR3 length: 17; CDR3 DNA: TGTGCCACCAGAGGGGACTCAGACTGGGCAACTAATGAAAAACTGTTTTTT; CDR3 protein: CATRGDSDWATNEKLFF
J gene: TRBJ2-1; clone size: few; D gene: NA; V gene: TRBV7-2; CDR3 length: 15; CDR3 DNA: TGTGCCAGCAGCTTAGTCCTCGGGCAGGCGGATGAGCAGTTCTTC; CDR3 protein: CASSLVLGQADEQFF
J gene: TRBJ2-5; clone size: NA; D gene: NA; V gene: TRBV9; CDR3 length: 16; CDR3 DNA: TGTGCCAGCAGCGTAGGTGGGCCGGGGAGGCAAGAGACCCAGTACTTC; CDR3 protein: CASSVGGPGRQETQYF
J gene: TRBJ2-7; clone size: NA; D gene: TRBD1; V gene: TRBV30; CDR3 length: 14; CDR3 DNA: TGTGCCTGGCGGCGGTCGGGACAGGGCTACGAGCAGTACTTC; CDR3 protein: CAWRRSGQGYEQYF